The 23 T cell receptor beta chains below were found in one sample sequenced in a study of T cell clonality in common variable immunodeficiency. TCRdb's copy holds only in-frame clones and misses some; the assay was immunoSEQ multiplex PCR. Singletons are absent from the sample, which has roughly 40,000 clones. The sample consisted of peripheral blood mononuclear cells. These receptors came from a person aged 18-70 years in good health.

This clone showed up many times. The read ends 3 residues early relative to the CDR3; the germline J gene fills the gap. V usage is TRBV12-3 or TRBV12-4 and J usage is TRBJ2-6; 8 positions match TRBD2. The CDR3 is made up of 16 amino acids. V dropped 6 bases and J dropped 3; count of bases not matched to a gene: 7. The covered CDR3 bases are TGTGCCAGCAGCCCGGGGGGGCTGGGTGGGGCCAACGTC. Amino acid sequence: CASSPGGLGGANV. The complete CDR3 reads CASSPGGLGGANVLTF.

This clone was counted at least ten times. The read ends 3 residues early relative to the CDR3; the germline J gene fills the gap. The V gene is TRBV18, the J gene TRBJ1-1; D is ambiguous. The CDR3 runs 15 residues. V was shortened by 2 bases and J by 1 base, with 11 bases between the two germline ends. In germline, CDR1 is KGHSH, CDR2 LQKENI. The CDR3 sequence is CASSPSRAKNTEAFF. Incomplete CDR3 DNA: TGTGCCAGCTCACCATCAAGGGCTAAGAACACTGAA.

This clone was seen ten or more times. The CDR3 end lies 3 residues beyond the end of the read and is filled in from the germline J gene. J is TRBJ2-6 and V is TRBV2; possibly TRBD1 for D (6 bases). The CDR3 runs to 15 residues. The germline gives CDR1 SNHLY, CDR2 FYNNEI. Trimming removed 7 bases at V and 3 bases at J, with 13 bases between. The CDR3 loop is CASTDRRVGANVLTF. The covered CDR3 bases are TGTGCCAGCACGGACAGAAGGGTTGGGGCCAACGTC.

This clone came up many times. The observed sequence ends 3 residues before the CDR3 terminus, with the missing tail filled in from the germline J gene. The chain has TRBV12-3 or TRBV12-4 and TRBJ2-1; TRBD1 matches 11 bases. J gave up 8 bases and V 3 bases, and 3 bases lay outside the gene matches. This CDR3 comprises 14 residues. The DNA read from the CDR3 is TGTGCCAGCAGTTTCGGGGGACAGGGGGATGAG. Translated: CASSFGGQGDE. The complete CDR3 sequence is CASSFGGQGDEQFF.

This clone was detected a few times. From the germline J gene comes the end of the CDR3, since the read stops 3 residues before it. The gene calls are TRBV18 and TRBJ1-1; the match to TRBD1 covers 7 bases. Germline loops: CDR1 KGHSH, CDR2 LQKENI. The CDR3 length is 16 residues. J gave up 5 bases and V 2 bases, and 11 bases lay outside the gene matches. CDR3 sequence: CASSPTKNRGRTEAFF. CDR3 bases read: TGTGCCAGCTCACCAACTAAAAATAGGGGGCGTACTGAA.

This clone was counted at least ten times. The CDR3 end falls 3 residues outside the read, so it is completed with the germline J gene. The V and J genes are TRBV11-2 and TRBJ2-1, with 10 bases that match TRBD2. V trimming: 5 bases; J trimming: 4 bases; junction bases outside the gene matches: 5. CDR1 is SGHAT, CDR2 FQNNGV, per germline. CDR3 length: 15 residues. The CDR3 DNA, read in part, is TGTGCCAGCAGCCGCAGCGGGGGGGCATACAATGAG. This gives the protein CASSRSGGAYNE. The full CDR3 protein reads CASSRSGGAYNEQFF.

This clone has ten or more counts. The read ends 3 residues shy of where the CDR3 ends; the end is completed using the germline J gene. The chain uses TRBV20-1 and TRBJ2-3; D might be TRBD1 or TRBD2, each matching 7 bases. CDR1 is DFQATT, CDR2 SNEGSKA, per germline (reference sequence). The CDR3 sequence is 13 residues long. The sequenced part of the CDR3 DNA is TGCAGTGCTAAAGACAGGGAGGGCCAGCCG. Translating gives CSAKDREGQP. The complete CDR3 protein is CSAKDREGQPQYF.

This clone was seen repeatedly, ten times or more. The read ends 3 residues early relative to the CDR3; the germline J gene fills the gap. The rearrangement links TRBV5-1 to TRBJ2-5; 9 bases are a match to TRBD2. Germline trimming cut 7 bases from V and 0 bases from J; bases unmatched to any gene: 7. Germline V lookup: CDR1 SGHRS, CDR2 YFSETQ. CDR3 length: 15 residues. The CDR3 spells CASGASGAYQETQYF. Partial CDR3 DNA: TGCGCCAGCGGTGCTAGCGGGGCGTACCAAGAGACC.

This clone was observed many times. The CDR3 goes on 3 residues after the read ends, and that part is filled in from the germline J gene. The chain joins TRBV6-2 or TRBV6-3 to TRBJ2-3, with 10 bases lining up with TRBD2. From germline, CDR1 is MNHEY and CDR2 SVGEGT. Trimming took 7 bases from V and 2 from J; bases not matched to a gene: 6. This CDR3 comprises 15 residues. CDR3 loop: CASTSSGSDTDTQYF. CDR3 DNA, as far as it was read: TGTGCCAGCACCTCTAGCGGGAGTGACACAGATACG.

This clone appeared many times. The read falls 3 residues short of the CDR3 end, and the missing part is taken from the germline J gene. The rearrangement uses TRBV2 and TRBJ2-1; 10 bases line up with TRBD1. The V gene end was trimmed by 0 bases and the J gene end by 7 bases; junction bases not matched to a gene: 12. The germline CDR1 and CDR2 sequences are SNHLY and FYNNEI. The CDR3 covers 18 residues. CDR3 DNA, as far as it was read: TGTGCCAGCAGTGAAGCGCACCCCAGGACAGGGGGACGGAATGAG. This codes for CASSEAHPRTGGRNE. The complete CDR3 sequence is CASSEAHPRTGGRNEQFF.

This clone was observed many times. The CDR3 end is not reached by the read, which stops 3 residues before it; the germline J gene fills it in. The chain links TRBV7-6 to TRBJ2-1; no firm D call. The CDR3 is 12 residues long. Trimming took off 1 base at V and 6 bases at J, with 4 bases between the two ends. Germline loops: CDR1 SGHVS, CDR2 FNYEAQ. The CDR3 bases that were read are TGTGCCAGCAGCTTAGTATCCAATGAG. This gives the protein CASSLVSNE. The CDR3 in its entirety is CASSLVSNEQFF.

There are many counts of this clone. The missing CDR3 end, 3 residues past where the read stops, is filled in from the germline J gene. The V call is TRBV9, the J call TRBJ2-5; 7 nucleotides agree with TRBD1. Germline values: CDR1 SGDLS, CDR2 YYNGEE. Trimming at V came to 3 bases and at J to 2 bases, leaving 4 bases not matched to a gene. The CDR3 loop spans 14 amino acids. CDR3 DNA, as far as it was read: TGTGCCAGCAGCGCGAGGGGGCCTCAAGAGACC. This translates into CASSARGPQET. From start to end, the CDR3 is CASSARGPQETQYF. Full variable domain (missing parts from reference TRBV9 and TRBJ2-5): DSGVTQTPKHLITATGQRVTLRCSPRSGDLSVYWYQQSLDQGLQFLIQYYNGEERAKGNILERFSAQQFPDLHSELNLSSLELGDSALYFCASSARGPQETQYFGPGTRLLVL.

This clone was picked up many times. The read gets to within 3 residues of the CDR3 end, and the germline J gene fills in the rest. The chain uses TRBV7-9 and TRBJ1-4, with TRBD1 as a possible D gene (5 bases). There are 13 residues in the CDR3. From germline, CDR1 is SEHNR and CDR2 FQNEAQ (reference sequence). The V end lost 7 bases, the J end lost 8 bases, and 14 bases lay between the germline ends. Incomplete CDR3 DNA: TGTGCCAGCAAGGGGAGGAACAACGAAAAA. Translated: CASKGRNNEK. The entire CDR3 protein is CASKGRNNEKLFF.

Many counts were recorded for this clone. The read finishes 3 residues shy of the CDR3 end, and the germline J gene is used to complete it. The chain couples TRBV7-6 to TRBJ2-3; no clear D. CDR1 and CDR2 from the germline V gene are SGHVS and FNYEAQ. V lost 1 base to trimming and J lost 0 bases, with 5 bases between them. The CDR3 sequence is 14 residues long. The chain's CDR3 is CASSLGPSTDTQYF. The DNA read from the CDR3 is TGTGCCAGCAGCTTAGGGCCTAGCACAGATACG. The whole variable domain, filled in from reference TRBV7-6 and TRBJ2-3, reads GAGVSQSPRYKVTKRGQDVALRCDPISGHVSLYWYRQALGQGPEFLTYFNYEAQQDKSGLPNDRFSAERPEGSISTLTIQRTEQRDSAMYRCASSLGPSTDTQYFGPGTRLTVL.

This clone was seen only a few times. The read gets to within 3 residues of the CDR3 end, and the germline J gene fills in the rest. The chain employs TRBV19 and TRBJ2-3; D is unresolved. V shed 3 bases and J shed 1 base, with 5 bases lying between them. This CDR3 has 13 residues. Germline CDR1 LNHDA, CDR2 SQIVND (reference sequence). The CDR3 DNA, read in part, is TGTGCCAGTAGTATTCTTGGCACAGATACG. Translating gives CASSILGTDT. The whole CDR3 region reads CASSILGTDTQYF.

This clone occurred many times. From the germline J gene comes the end of the CDR3, since the read stops 3 residues before it. The rearrangement uses TRBV19 and TRBJ1-5; tentative D call: TRBD1 (6 bases). The CDR3 covers 20 residues. Germline V lookup: CDR1 LNHDA, CDR2 SQIVND (reference sequence). Trimming left V 6 bases short and J 1 base short, with 28 bases between. Partial CDR3 DNA: TGTGCCAGTAGAGGAAGCCTAACAGGGAGGGGGAAGGCGAGCAATCAGCCC. It yields the protein CASRGSLTGRGKASNQP. The CDR3 in its entirety is CASRGSLTGRGKASNQPQHF.

The sample holds a few counts of this clone. The missing CDR3 end, 3 residues past where the read stops, is filled in from the germline J gene. The chain carries TRBV11-2 and TRBJ2-7; tentative D call: TRBD2 (6 bases). The CDR3 contains 14 residues. Germline values: CDR1 SGHAT, CDR2 FQNNGV. Trimming left V 1 base short and J 0 bases short, with 7 bases between. The CDR3 protein is CASSLAGGSYEQYF. CDR3 bases read: TGTGCCAGCAGCTTAGCCGGGGGCTCCTACGAG. Variable domain in full (rest from reference TRBV11-2 and TRBJ2-7): EAGVAQSPRYKIIEKRQSVAFWCNPISGHATLYWYQQILGQGPKLLIQFQNNGVVDDSQLPKDRFSAERLKGVDSTLKIQPAKLEDSAVYLCASSLAGGSYEQYFGPGTRLTVT.

This clone was recorded many times. The CDR3 end is not reached by the read, which stops 3 residues before it; the germline J gene fills it in. The chain recombines TRBV19 with TRBJ2-1; 7 nucleotides agree with TRBD2. With 9 bases clipped from V and 4 bases from J, the junction kept 9 bases outside the gene matches. The CDR3 runs 14 residues. CDR1 LNHDA and CDR2 SQIVND come from the germline V gene (reference sequence). Incomplete CDR3 DNA: TGTGCCAGCAATCCTAGCGGACGGTACAATGAG. Amino acid sequence: CASNPSGRYNE. The CDR3 reads in full as CASNPSGRYNEQFF.

This clone was counted ten times or more. The observed sequence ends 3 residues before the CDR3 terminus, with the missing tail filled in from the germline J gene. J is TRBJ2-2 and V is TRBV5-1; TRBD2 matches 7 bases. Trimming took 0 bases from V and 7 from J; bases not matched to a gene: 3. Germline CDR1 SGHRS, CDR2 YFSETQ. The CDR3 sequence is 14 residues long. This chain's CDR3 is CASSLEASGGELFF. Incomplete CDR3 DNA: TGCGCCAGCAGCTTGGAGGCTAGCGGCGGGGAG.

This clone showed up just a few times. CDR3 bases read: TGTGCCAGCTCGACTCCGGGACAGGGAAAGGGAGCCACAGATACC. This translates into CASSTPGQGKGATDT. The CDR3 in its entirety is CASSTPGQGKGATDTYTF. The chain recombines TRBV18 with TRBJ1-2, with 9 nucleotides matching TRBD1. The sequence runs out 3 residues before the end of the CDR3; the remainder is reconstructed from the germline J gene. Germline V CDR1 and CDR2: KGHSH, LQKENI. CDR3 length: 18 residues. The full variable domain, rest sourced from reference TRBV18 and TRBJ1-2, is NAGVMQNPRHLVRRRGQEARLRCSPMKGHSHVYWYRQLPEEGLKFMVYLQKENIIDESGMPKERFSAEFPKEGPSILRIQQVVRGDSAAYFCASSTPGQGKGATDTYTFGSGTRLTVV.

Concerning this clone itself: The read terminates 3 residues ahead of where the CDR3 ends, so the germline J gene completes it. The genes are TRBV7-9 and TRBJ1-5, with D possibly TRBD1 on 6 matching bases. V was clipped by 2 bases and J by 8 bases, with 16 bases between them. The germline CDR1 and CDR2 sequences are SEHNR and FQNEAQ (reference sequence). The CDR3 consists of 15 residues. CDR3 amino acids: CASSLRGGSGEPQHF. Incomplete CDR3 DNA: TGTGCCAGCAGCTTAAGGGGGGGGTCCGGAGAGCCC.

Only a few counts were recorded for this clone. The CDR3 is cut off 3 residues early in the read; its end comes from the germline J gene. The V call is TRBV7-6, the J call TRBJ1-1, with 10 bases that match TRBD1. Germline trimming cut 5 bases from V and 1 base from J; bases unmatched to any gene: 7. Germline assignment: CDR1 SGHVS and CDR2 FNYEAQ. The CDR3 covers 16 residues. CDR3: CASSAGTGASNTEAFF. CDR3 DNA (partial): TGTGCCAGCAGCGCCGGGACAGGGGCTTCGAACACTGAA.

In this sample, this clone turned up many times. The CDR3 end is not reached by the read, which stops 3 residues before it; the germline J gene fills it in. V usage is TRBV19 and J usage is TRBJ2-5; maybe TRBD2 (8 bases). V was clipped by 4 bases and J by 1 base, with 25 bases between them. The germline V gene encodes CDR1 LNHDA and CDR2 SQIVND (reference sequence). There are 19 residues in the CDR3. This CDR3 is CASSRRGPATSGFQETQYF. The CDR3 DNA, read in part, is TGTGCCAGTAGTAGGAGGGGGCCCGCTACTAGCGGCTTCCAAGAGACC.